The 4 T cell receptor beta chains given below trace back to one sample, sequenced in a study of T cell responses to AZD1222 COVID-19 vaccine. Using immunoSEQ multiplex PCR, the repertoire was profiled, and TCRdb retains in-frame clones only, with some absent. The table shows over 150,000 clones, with roughly nine tenths occurring only once. Source: peripheral blood, taken on day 0 of MenACWY control vaccination. The source is an adult in good health.

This clone was observed a single time. The CDR3 bases are TGTGCCAGCAGCTCTACAGGGGCTAGAAACACCGGGGAGCTGTTTTTT. It encodes CASSSTGARNTGELFF. The V gene is TRBV5-4, the J gene TRBJ2-2; 7 bases match TRBD1. Germline CDR1 SGHNT, CDR2 YYREEE (reference sequence). The CDR3 covers 16 residues. V lost 3 bases, J lost 2 bases, and 7 bases stayed unmatched.

The gene calls are TRBV18 and TRBJ1-4; D perhaps matches TRBD1 (6 bases). The CDR3 is 18 residues long. The germline V gene encodes CDR1 KGHSH and CDR2 LQKENI. Trimming pared 3 bases from V and 1 base from J, leaving 18 bases between. The CDR3, as DNA: TGTGCCAGCTCACCGACGACAGGTTGGGACGTAACTAATGAAAAACTGTTTTTT. This translates into CASSPTTGWDVTNEKLFF.

This chain connects TRBV5-1 to TRBJ1-2, with 8 nucleotides matching TRBD1. CDR1 and CDR2 (germline): SGHRS, YFSETQ. Germline trimming cut 4 bases from V and 0 bases from J; bases unmatched to any gene: 8. This CDR3 comprises 16 residues. The CDR3, as DNA: TGCGCCAGCAGCCCTTGGGGACAGGATCCTAACTATGGCTACACCTTC. Protein product: CASSPWGQDPNYGYTF.

This chain links TRBV6-5 with TRBJ1-5; no clear D. The CDR3 is made up of 13 amino acids. V lost 0 bases and J lost 6, with 6 bases in between. CDR1 and CDR2 (germline): MNHEY, SVGAGI. CDR3 region: CASSYSSGQPQHF. CDR3 DNA: TGTGCCAGCAGTTACTCTTCCGGTCAGCCCCAGCATTTT.